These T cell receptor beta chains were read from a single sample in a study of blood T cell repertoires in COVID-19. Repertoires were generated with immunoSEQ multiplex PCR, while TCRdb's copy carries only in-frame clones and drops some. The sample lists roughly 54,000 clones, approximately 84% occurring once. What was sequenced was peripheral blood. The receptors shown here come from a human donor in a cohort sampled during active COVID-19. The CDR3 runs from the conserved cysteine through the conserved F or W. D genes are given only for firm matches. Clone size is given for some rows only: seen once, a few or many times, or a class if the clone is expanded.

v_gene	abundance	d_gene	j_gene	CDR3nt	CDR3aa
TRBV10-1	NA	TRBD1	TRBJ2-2	TGCGCCACCAGGGGACAGGGGGGAACCGGGGAGCTGTTTTTT	CATRGQGGTGELFF
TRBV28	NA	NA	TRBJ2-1	TGTGCCAGCATAGCAGGGGGGACAATAAATGAGCAGTTCTTC	CASIAGGTINEQFF
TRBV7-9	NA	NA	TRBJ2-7	TGTGCCAGCAGCTTCGACAGTTCCTACGAGCAGTACTTC	CASSFDSSYEQYF
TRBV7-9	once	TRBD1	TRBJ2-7	TGTGCCAGCAGCTTTCCGGGACAGGGGGCCAACGAGCAGTACTTC	CASSFPGQGANEQYF
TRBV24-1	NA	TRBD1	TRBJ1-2	TGTGCCACCAGTGATTCTTACAGGGGAGGCGGCTACACCTTC	CATSDSYRGGGYTF
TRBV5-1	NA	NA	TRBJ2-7	TGCGCCAGCAGCCCCGGGTACAGGGCTCAGTACTTC	CASSPGYRAQYF
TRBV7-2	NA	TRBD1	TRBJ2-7	TGTGCCAGCAGCAGCAGGGACAGGGGGCGGGGCGAGCAGTACTTC	CASSSRDRGRGEQYF
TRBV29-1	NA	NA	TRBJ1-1	TGCAGCGGGACTGCCTCGCTGAACACTGAAGCTTTCTTT	CSGTASLNTEAFF
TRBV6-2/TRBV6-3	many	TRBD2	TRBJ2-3	TGTGCCAGCAGTTACTCCCGGGAGGGCGGCACAGATACGCAGTATTTT	CASSYSREGGTDTQYF
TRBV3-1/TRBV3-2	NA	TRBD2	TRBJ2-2	TGTGCCAGCAGCCCCGGGACTAGCCATACCGGGGAGCTGTTTTTT	CASSPGTSHTGELFF
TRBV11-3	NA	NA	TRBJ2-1	TGTGCCAGCAGCTCGCAGGGTAAAGGCTACAATGAGCAGTTCTTC	CASSSQGKGYNEQFF
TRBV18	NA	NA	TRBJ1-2	TGTGCCAGCTCACCACCGAGTCCAGGGGCGCATGGCTACACCTTC	CASSPPSPGAHGYTF
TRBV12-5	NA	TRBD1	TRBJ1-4	TGTGCTAGTGGCCTGACAGGGTTGGATGAAAAACTGTTTTTT	CASGLTGLDEKLFF
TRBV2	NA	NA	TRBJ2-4	TGTGCCAGCAGTGAGGGGAGACTAGTAGACGACATTCAGTACTTC	CASSEGRLVDDIQYF
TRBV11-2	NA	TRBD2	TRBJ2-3	TGTGCCAGCAGCGAACGTCGACTAGCGGGGGGAGTCACAGATACGCAGTATTTT	CASSERRLAGGVTDTQYF
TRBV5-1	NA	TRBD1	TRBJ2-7	TGCGCCAGCAGCTGGGGACAGGGGTCCTACGAGCAGTACTTC	CASSWGQGSYEQYF
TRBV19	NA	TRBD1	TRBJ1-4	TGTGCCAGTAAAGTAGGGGACAGGAACTACGTTGCGGGGGAACTGTTTTTT	CASKVGDRNYVAGELFF
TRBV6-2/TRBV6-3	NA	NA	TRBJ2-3	TGTGCCAGCAGTTACTCGGAACAGGGAAGCACAGATACGCAGTATTTT	CASSYSEQGSTDTQYF
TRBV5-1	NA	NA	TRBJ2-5	TGCGCCAGCAAGCTAACAGGGTACTCGACGGGTCAGTACTTC	CASKLTGYSTGQYF
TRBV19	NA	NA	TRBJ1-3	TGTGCCAGTACTGGCAGGGGATTTAGCTCTGGAAACACCATATATTTT	CASTGRGFSSGNTIYF
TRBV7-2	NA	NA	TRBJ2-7	TGTGCCAGCAGCCTATGGGGCGCAACCACCTACGAGCAGTACTTC	CASSLWGATTYEQYF
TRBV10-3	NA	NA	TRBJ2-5	TGTGCCGTGCGGGGGCTCCCCCTGGAGACCCAGTACTTC	CAVRGLPLETQYF
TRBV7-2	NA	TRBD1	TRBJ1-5	TGTGCCAGCAGCCGGGACAGGTTTAATCAGCCCCAGCATTTT	CASSRDRFNQPQHF
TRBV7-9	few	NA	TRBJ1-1	TGTGCCAGCAGCCCCACATTCGGGGGTCTGAACACTGAAGCTTTCTTT	CASSPTFGGLNTEAFF
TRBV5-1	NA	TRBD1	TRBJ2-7	TGCGCCAGCAGCTTGGAGGCGGGACAGGGGGGCGGACAGTACTTC	CASSLEAGQGGGQYF
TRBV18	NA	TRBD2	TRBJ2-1	TGTGCCAGCTCACCACCACGTCTAGCGGGTTACAATGAGCAGTTCTTC	CASSPPRLAGYNEQFF
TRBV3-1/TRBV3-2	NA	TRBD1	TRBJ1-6	TGTGCCAGCAGCCAAGCCAAACTAACAGGGGGCTTAAGATACTCACCCCTCCACTTT	CASSQAKLTGGLRYSPLHF
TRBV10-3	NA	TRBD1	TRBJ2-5	TGTGCCACCCGGACAGGGGAGGAGACCCAGTACTTC	CATRTGEETQYF
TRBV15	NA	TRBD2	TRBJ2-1	TGTGCCACCGGGGCGGGGGGAGGATGGGATAAGAATGAGCAGTTCTTC	CATGAGGGWDKNEQFF
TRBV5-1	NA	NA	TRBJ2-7	TGCGCCAGCAGACGCGGATACGAGCTCGGGTACGAGCAGTACTTC	CASRRGYELGYEQYF
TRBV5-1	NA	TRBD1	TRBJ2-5	TGCGCCAGCAGCTTGACCGGGACAGGATACGAGACCCAGTACTTC	CASSLTGTGYETQYF
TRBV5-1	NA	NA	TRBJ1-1	TGCGCCAGCAGCTTTCGGGGAAACACTGAAGCTTTCTTT	CASSFRGNTEAFF
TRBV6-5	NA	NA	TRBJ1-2	TGTGCCAGCAGTTACAAGAACGGACAGGGCTACACCTTC	CASSYKNGQGYTF
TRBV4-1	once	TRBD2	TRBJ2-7	TGCGCCAGCAGCCCGATGGCGGGGGGCTCCTACGAGCAGTACTTC	CASSPMAGGSYEQYF
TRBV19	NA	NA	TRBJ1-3	TGTGCCAGTAGTCCTTATTCGACAGCGCTCACCATATATTTT	CASSPYSTALTIYF
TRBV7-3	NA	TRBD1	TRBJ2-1	TGTGCCAGCAGCTTAAAAGGGGGCCCGAGCTCCTACAATGAGCAGTTCTTC	CASSLKGGPSSYNEQFF
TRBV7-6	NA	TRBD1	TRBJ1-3	TGTGCCAGCAGCTGGGGACAGGGGAAAATTGGAAACACCATATATTTT	CASSWGQGKIGNTIYF
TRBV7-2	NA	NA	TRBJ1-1	TGTGCCAGCAGCTCCGCAAGAAGCTTTAACACTGAAGCTTTCTTT	CASSSARSFNTEAFF
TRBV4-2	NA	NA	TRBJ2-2	TGTGCCAGCAGCCAAGCGGGTTCGAACACCGGGGAGCTGTTTTTT	CASSQAGSNTGELFF
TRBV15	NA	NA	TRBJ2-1	TGTGCCACCAGCAGAGTAGTAGCAACCAATGAGCAGTTCTTC	CATSRVVATNEQFF
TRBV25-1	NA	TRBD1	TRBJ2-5	TGTGCCAGCAGTGCAACCGGGACAGGGCTTCGAGAGACCCAGTACTTC	CASSATGTGLRETQYF
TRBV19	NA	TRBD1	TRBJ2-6	TGTGCCAGTAGTCCACGGACAGGATTTTACTCTGGGGCCAACGTCCTGACTTTC	CASSPRTGFYSGANVLTF
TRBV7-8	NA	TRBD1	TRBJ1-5	TGTGCCAGCAGCTTAACGGCGACAGGGAATAGGTATGGCAATCAGCCCCAGCATTTT	CASSLTATGNRYGNQPQHF
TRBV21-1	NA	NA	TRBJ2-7	TGTGCCAGCAGCAACCTAGCGGGAGGAGTCTACGAGCAGTACTTC	CASSNLAGGVYEQYF
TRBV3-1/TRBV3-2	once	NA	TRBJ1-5	TGTGCCAGCAGCCTTAGGGGTTCCCCCCAGCCCCAGCATTTT	CASSLRGSPQPQHF
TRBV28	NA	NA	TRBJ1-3	TGTGCCAGCCAAGGGGGATCCTTCTCTGGAAACACCATATATTTT	CASQGGSFSGNTIYF
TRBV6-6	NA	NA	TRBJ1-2	TGTGCCAGCAGGTCTCTGGGCGTCGGGAGTCGCTACACCTTC	CASRSLGVGSRYTF